Listed below are T cell receptor beta chains from one sample, sequenced in a study of response to subunit inactivated influenza vaccine. TCRdb ran MiXCR on the RT-PCR reads and lists one entry per CDR3 protein. The table lists a few hundred thousand distinct CDR3 sequences, over 9% of them singletons, with 8% to 13% in the top ten. Separately, the same data were catalogued under a study of T cells expressing NK-cell markers.

The sequenced sample was PBMCs from blood, obtained on the day of vaccination. The receptors derive from a man between 45 and 60 years old who received an inactivated influenza vaccine. Both conserved end residues are part of each CDR3. A D gene is named only where the DNA matches it firmly. The listing skips clone size in some rows; elsewhere it reads once, few, many or a size class.

many	TRBV28	TRBD1	TRBJ1-5	CASSILDRVHQPQHF	TGTGCCAGCAGTATACTCGACAGGGTACACCAGCCCCAGCATTTT
few	TRBV14	NA	TRBJ2-1	CASSQPGPYNEQFF	TGTGCCAGCAGCCAGCCTGGACCCTACAATGAGCAGTTCTTC
few	TRBV24-1	TRBD2	TRBJ2-3	CATSDSPAGLYTDTQYF	TGTGCCACCAGTGATTCCCCAGCGGGGCTCTACACAGATACGCAGTATTTT
few	TRBV11-3	TRBD1	TRBJ2-3	CASSLRDSYTDTQYF	TGTGCCAGCAGCTTAAGGGACAGCTACACAGATACGCAGTATTTT
NA	TRBV11-2	NA	TRBJ2-7	CASRGISHFSYEQYF	TGTGCCAGCAGAGGCATCAGTCACTTCTCCTACGAGCAGTACTTC
few	TRBV7-2	TRBD2	TRBJ2-3	CASSPAGSIAADTQYF	TGTGCCAGCAGTCCAGCGGGGTCGATAGCGGCAGATACGCAGTATTTT
few	TRBV3-1	TRBD2	TRBJ2-1	CASSLYSGLADYNEQFF	TGTGCCAGCAGCCTCTATTCGGGACTAGCGGATTACAATGAGCAGTTCTTC
few	TRBV4-1	NA	TRBJ2-3	CASSQGGSEHTDTQYF	TGCGCCAGCAGCCAAGGGGGCAGCGAACACACAGATACGCAGTATTTT
NA	TRBV30	NA	TRBJ2-2	CAWSGGLSLGELFF	TGTGCCTGGAGTGGGGGGTTATCCCTCGGGGAGCTGTTTTTT
many	TRBV29-1	NA	TRBJ2-3	CSVDFGFDTQYF	TGCAGCGTTGATTTCGGTTTTGATACGCAGTATTTT
many	TRBV20-1	TRBD2	TRBJ2-3	CSARDRSWTSGDTDTQYF	TGCAGTGCTAGAGATCGTTCCTGGACTAGCGGGGACACAGATACGCAGTATTTT
few	TRBV5-1	NA	TRBJ2-5	CASTTPSPGETQYF	TGCGCCAGCACGACTCCAAGCCCAGGAGAGACCCAGTACTTC
few	TRBV4-1	TRBD1	TRBJ2-7	CASSQGLNRGDEQYF	TGCGCCAGCAGCCAGGGTTTAAACAGGGGTGATGAGCAGTACTTC
NA	TRBV30	TRBD1	TRBJ1-5	CAWSRQGSNQPQHF	TGTGCCTGGAGTCGACAGGGCAGCAATCAGCCCCAGCATTTT
few	TRBV6-6	NA	TRBJ1-3	CASSKQGNTIYF	TGTGCCAGCAGTAAACAGGGAAACACCATATATTTT
many	TRBV7-2	NA	TRBJ2-7	CASSLSGIGEQYF	TGTGCCAGCAGCTTAAGCGGTATCGGCGAGCAGTACTTC
few	TRBV3-1	NA	TRBJ1-2	CASSQPGGGLDGYTF	TGTGCCAGCAGCCAACCAGGAGGGGGGCTAGATGGCTACACCTTC
NA	TRBV19	TRBD1	TRBJ2-1	CASSIGPGGGNEQFF	TGTGCCAGTAGTATTGGGCCAGGGGGCGGAAATGAGCAGTTCTTC
few	TRBV5-1	TRBD2	TRBJ2-1	CASSPRVAGRNEQFF	TGCGCCAGCAGCCCGAGGGTAGCGGGTAGAAATGAGCAGTTCTTC
few	TRBV5-1	NA	TRBJ1-1	CASSLGGGVHRENTEAFF	TGCGCCAGCAGCTTGGGGGGCGGCGTCCACCGGGAGAACACTGAAGCTTTCTTT
few	TRBV28	NA	TRBJ1-1	CASSPWGGTEAFF	TGTGCCAGCAGCCCTTGGGGGGGCACTGAAGCTTTCTTT
NA	TRBV4-3	NA	TRBJ1-2	CASSQAAAGRGYGYTF	TGCGCCAGCAGCCAAGCCGCGGCTGGCAGGGGCTATGGCTACACCTTC
NA	TRBV20-1	NA	TRBJ2-2	CSASPPGPGELFF	TGCAGTGCTAGCCCCCCGGGGCCCGGGGAGCTGTTTTTT
few	TRBV7-2	TRBD1	TRBJ1-1	CASSNTGGLRRTEAFF	TGTGCCAGCAGCAATACAGGGGGTCTTCGGAGAACTGAAGCTTTCTTT
few	TRBV24-1	NA	TRBJ2-7	CATSDKRYETGEQYF	TGTGCCACCAGTGACAAACGGTATGAAACGGGTGAGCAGTACTTC
few	TRBV11-2	NA	TRBJ2-1	CASSLELASYNEQFF	TGTGCCAGCAGCTTAGAATTAGCGTCCTACAATGAGCAGTTCTTC
few	TRBV14	TRBD1	TRBJ2-5	CASSQETGQYQETQYF	TGTGCCAGCAGCCAAGAGACAGGGCAATACCAAGAGACCCAGTACTTC
NA	TRBV4-1	NA	TRBJ2-3	CASSKTFRAGSTDTQYF	TGCGCCAGCAGCAAGACTTTTCGGGCAGGGAGCACAGATACGCAGTATTTT
few	TRBV15	TRBD1	TRBJ2-3	CATSRLGQATDTQYF	TGTGCCACCAGCAGGCTTGGACAGGCCACAGATACGCAGTATTTT
few	TRBV5-1	NA	TRBJ1-3	CASSLLGTAYSGNTIYF	TGCGCCAGCAGCTTGTTAGGCACCGCGTACTCTGGAAACACCATATATTTT
few	TRBV20-1	TRBD2	TRBJ2-3	CSARVGTSRPQKEQYF	TGCAGTGCTAGAGTGGGGACTAGCAGACCACAGAAGGAGCAGTATTTT
NA	TRBV5-1	NA	TRBJ1-3	CASNEGSAGNTIYF	TGCGCCAGCAACGAGGGATCTGCTGGAAACACCATATATTTT
few	TRBV12-3/TRBV12-4	NA	TRBJ1-4	CASSLSGPGEKLFF	TGTGCCAGCAGTTTAAGCGGCCCCGGGGAAAAACTGTTTTTT
NA	TRBV20-1	NA	TRBJ1-1	CSAREGKTEAFF	TGCAGTGCTAGAGAGGGAAAAACTGAAGCTTTCTTT
many	TRBV12-3/TRBV12-4	NA	TRBJ2-2	CASSSQITGELFF	TGTGCCAGCAGTTCCCAAATCACCGGGGAGCTGTTTTTT
NA	TRBV7-2	TRBD2	TRBJ2-7	CASSLASGSYPYEQYF	TGTGCCAGCAGCTTAGCTAGCGGGAGCTATCCCTACGAGCAGTACTTC
few	TRBV19	NA	TRBJ2-1	CATQPGGTSYNEQFF	TGTGCCACCCAGCCAGGGGGGACTAGCTACAATGAGCAGTTCTTC
few	TRBV12-3/TRBV12-4	NA	TRBJ2-7	CASSTGYYEQYF	TGTGCCAGCAGTACAGGGTACTACGAGCAGTACTTC
NA	TRBV18	TRBD2	TRBJ2-3	CASSRLSGVATDTQYF	TGTGCCAGCTCACGCCTTAGCGGGGTTGCCACAGATACGCAGTATTTT
NA	TRBV5-1	NA	TRBJ2-7	CASSLGFGDYEQYF	TGCGCCAGCAGCTTGGGGTTCGGGGACTACGAGCAGTACTTC
NA	TRBV9	NA	TRBJ2-1	CASKKQTGGIDEQFF	TGTGCCAGCAAGAAGCAGACAGGTGGAATAGATGAGCAGTTCTTC
few	TRBV28	NA	TRBJ2-7	CASSVRFEQYF	TGTGCCAGCAGTGTCAGGTTCGAGCAGTACTTC
many	TRBV11-2	NA	TRBJ2-2	CASSLEGGDTGELFF	TGTGCCAGCAGCCTCGAGGGGGGCGATACCGGGGAGCTGTTTTTT
few	TRBV12-3/TRBV12-4	NA	TRBJ2-3	CASSMGASTDTQYF	TGTGCCAGCAGTATGGGGGCTAGCACAGATACGCAGTATTTT
many	TRBV4-3	NA	TRBJ2-2	CASSQRVFNTGELFF	TGCGCCAGCAGCCAGCGGGTCTTCAACACCGGGGAGCTGTTTTTT
many	TRBV29-1	NA	TRBJ2-6	CSVGGDGANVLTF	TGCAGCGTTGGGGGGGATGGGGCCAACGTCCTGACTTTC
many	TRBV29-1	TRBD1	TRBJ1-3	CSVGDRGFGNTIYF	TGCAGCGTTGGGGACAGAGGTTTTGGAAACACCATATATTTT
many	TRBV13	NA	TRBJ2-7	CASSLSSSSYEQYF	TGTGCCAGCAGTTTAAGTTCCAGCTCCTACGAGCAGTACTTC
many	TRBV29-1	NA	TRBJ1-2	CSVEVRGPNYGYTF	TGCAGCGTTGAAGTTCGGGGGCCTAACTATGGCTACACCTTC
few	TRBV9	NA	TRBJ1-4	CASSPGAALEKLFF	TGTGCCAGCAGCCCCGGGGCTGCCCTAGAAAAACTGTTTTTT
few	TRBV9	NA	TRBJ1-3	CASSGSPGNTIYF	TGTGCCAGCAGCGGTAGCCCTGGAAACACCATATATTTT
NA	TRBV11-3	NA	TRBJ2-1	CASSRQAGNEQFF	TGTGCCAGCAGCCGCCAGGCGGGCAATGAGCAGTTCTTC
few	TRBV20-1	NA	TRBJ2-1	CSASLVRGAYNEQFF	TGCAGTGCTAGCCTGGTGCGGGGAGCCTACAATGAGCAGTTCTTC
once	TRBV5-1	NA	TRBJ2-1	CASSTQGDNEQFF	TGCGCCAGCAGCACCCAGGGAGACAATGAGCAGTTCTTC
NA	TRBV5-5	NA	TRBJ1-5	CASSEDGFSNQPQHF	TGTGCCAGCAGCGAGGACGGTTTTAGCAATCAGCCCCAGCATTTT
NA	TRBV7-2	NA	TRBJ1-1	CASSLVSGELTEAFF	TGTGCCAGCAGCTTAGTTTCAGGGGAGTTAACTGAAGCTTTCTTT
NA	TRBV20-1	TRBD1	TRBJ2-7	CSARPGTGNDEQYF	TGCAGTGCTAGGCCCGGGACAGGGAACGACGAGCAGTACTTC
many	TRBV15	NA	TRBJ2-2	CATSREGGYTGELFF	TGTGCCACCAGCAGAGAGGGCGGCTACACTGGGGAGCTGTTTTTT